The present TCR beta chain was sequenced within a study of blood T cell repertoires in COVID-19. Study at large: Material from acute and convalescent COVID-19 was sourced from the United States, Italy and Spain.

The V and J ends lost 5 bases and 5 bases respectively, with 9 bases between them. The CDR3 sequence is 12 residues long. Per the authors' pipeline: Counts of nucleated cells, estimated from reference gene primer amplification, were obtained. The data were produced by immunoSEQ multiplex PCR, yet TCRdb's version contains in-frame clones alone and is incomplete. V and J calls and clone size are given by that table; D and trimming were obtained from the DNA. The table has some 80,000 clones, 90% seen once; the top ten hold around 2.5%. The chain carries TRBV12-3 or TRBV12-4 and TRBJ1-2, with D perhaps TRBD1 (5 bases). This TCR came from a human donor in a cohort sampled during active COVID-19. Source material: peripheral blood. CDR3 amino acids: CASSIDSYGYTF. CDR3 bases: TGTGCCAGCAGTATCGACAGTTATGGCTACACCTTC.